This TCR beta chain emerged from a study of technical replicates of blood from a few donors. Libraries were prepared by immunoSEQ multiplex PCR; TCRdb keeps only in-frame clonotypes and omits some of them. The table records around 92,000 clones, about 94% of them present only once. From germline, CDR1 is MDHEN and CDR2 SYDVKM. V was pared by 5 bases and J by 1 base, with 5 bases of the junction left unmatched. The CDR3 loop spans 15 amino acids. This TCR was recovered from a human donor in good health. The chain employs TRBV28 and TRBJ1-1, with TRBD1 matching 9 bases. What was sequenced was T cells isolated from PBMCs. CDR3 in amino acids: CASSTPQGANTEAFF. CDR3 DNA: TGTGCCAGCAGTACCCCACAGGGGGCGAACACTGAAGCTTTCTTT. Full variable domain (outside the CDR3, taken from reference TRBV28 and TRBJ1-1): DVKVTQSSRYLVKRTGEKVFLECVQDMDHENMFWYRQDPGLGLRLIYFSYDVKMKEKGDIPEGYSVSREKKERFSLILESASTNQTSMYLCASSTPQGANTEAFFGQGTRLTVV.